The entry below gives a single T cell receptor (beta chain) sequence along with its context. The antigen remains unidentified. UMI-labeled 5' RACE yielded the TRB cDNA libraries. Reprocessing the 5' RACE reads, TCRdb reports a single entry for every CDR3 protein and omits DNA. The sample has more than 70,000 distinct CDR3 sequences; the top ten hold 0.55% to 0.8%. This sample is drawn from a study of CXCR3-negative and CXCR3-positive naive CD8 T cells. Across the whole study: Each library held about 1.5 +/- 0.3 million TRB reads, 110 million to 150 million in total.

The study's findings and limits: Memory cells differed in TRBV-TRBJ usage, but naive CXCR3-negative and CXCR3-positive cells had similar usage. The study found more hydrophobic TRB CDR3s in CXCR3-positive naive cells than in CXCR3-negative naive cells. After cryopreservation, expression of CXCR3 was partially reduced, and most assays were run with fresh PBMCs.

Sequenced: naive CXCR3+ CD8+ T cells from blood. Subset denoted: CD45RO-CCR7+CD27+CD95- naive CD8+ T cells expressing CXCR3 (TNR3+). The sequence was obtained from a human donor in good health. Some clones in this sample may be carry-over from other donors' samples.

The CDR3 spells CASSLVVAPETYEQYF. The chain is built from TRBV5-1 and TRBJ2-7. The CDR3 length is 16 residues. Germline values: CDR1 SGHRS, CDR2 YFSETQ.